A selection of T cell receptor beta chains follows, all from one sample in a study of control samples from healthy donors and cancer patients. The table came from immunoSEQ multiplex PCR; TCRdb's copy has only in-frame clones and leaves some out. Found here are roughly 79,000 clones, around 84% of them singletons; the top ten hold more than 13%. Sequencing was performed on blood. These receptors originate from a man aged 45-65 years in good health. CDR3s include the opening cysteine and the closing phenylalanine or tryptophan. The D gene is left open where the match is weak. Clone size is stated in some rows and not others, as once, few, many or a class when expanded.

TRBJ1-2,-,-,TRBV27,CATRGTGQGQRGYTF,TGTGCCACTAGGGGGACCGGCCAGGGGCAGAGGGGCTACACCTTC
TRBJ2-5,-,-,TRBV19,CASSELDQETQYF,TGTGCCAGTAGTGAACTAGATCAAGAGACCCAGTACTTC
TRBJ2-7,TRBD1,-,TRBV4-2,CASSQEAGGIYEQYF,TGTGCCAGCAGCCAAGAGGCAGGGGGCATCTACGAGCAGTACTTC
TRBJ1-2,-,few,TRBV30,CAWMNPHGYTF,TGTGCCTGGATGAATCCTCATGGCTACACCTTC
TRBJ2-7,TRBD1,few,TRBV5-1,CASMDRESEQYF,TGCGCCAGCATGGACAGGGAAAGCGAGCAGTACTTC
TRBJ2-5,-,-,TRBV6-2/TRBV6-3,CASSYSWTQYF,TGTGCCAGCAGTTACTCGTGGACCCAGTACTTC
TRBJ1-3,-,-,TRBV9,CASSVDRSLYF,TGTGCCAGCAGCGTAGACCGGAGTTTATATTTT
TRBJ2-1,-,once,TRBV24-1,CATSGRNPVRASDEQFF,TGTGCCACCAGTGGGAGGAATCCGGTCAGGGCTTCTGATGAGCAGTTCTTC
TRBJ1-1,-,-,TRBV12-3/TRBV12-4,CASSLNEVTEAFF,TGTGCCAGCAGTTTAAATGAGGTCACAGAAGCTTTCTTT
TRBJ1-1,-,-,TRBV19,CASSTGRMNTEAFF,TGTGCCAGTAGTACGGGACGGATGAACACTGAAGCTTTCTTT
TRBJ2-5,-,-,TRBV21-1,CASSKSGGTSGQETQYF,TGTGCCAGCAGCAAGAGCGGGGGGACTAGCGGCCAAGAGACCCAGTACTTC
TRBJ2-7,-,-,TRBV4-3,CASSPHFPEHSPYEQYF,TGCGCCAGCAGCCCCCATTTCCCCGAACATAGCCCCTACGAGCAGTACTTC
TRBJ2-7,-,few,TRBV2,CASSDYWEQYF,TGTGCCAGCAGTGATTACTGGGAGCAGTACTTC
TRBJ2-1,TRBD1,-,TRBV5-1,CASTPGQGTPEQFF,TGCGCCAGCACCCCGGGACAGGGCACGCCTGAGCAGTTCTTC
TRBJ2-7,-,-,TRBV7-9,CASSLRYEQYF,TGTGCCAGCAGCTTAAGGTACGAGCAGTACTTC
TRBJ2-3,TRBD2,-,TRBV5-6,CASSLKAASGRADTQYF,TGTGCCAGCAGCTTGAAGGCCGCTAGCGGGAGGGCAGATACGCAGTATTTT
TRBJ2-2,-,-,TRBV30,CAWSVGGSTGELFF,TGTGCCTGGAGTGTAGGAGGGAGCACCGGGGAGCTGTTTTTT
TRBJ2-1,-,-,TRBV7-9,CASSAHNEQFF,TGTGCCAGCAGTGCCCACAATGAGCAGTTCTTC
TRBJ2-1,-,-,TRBV6-2/TRBV6-3,CASSSSRRGLRDEQFF,TGTGCCAGCAGCTCGAGTCGGAGGGGACTTAGGGATGAGCAGTTCTTC
TRBJ1-4,-,-,TRBV5-1,CASSLGIGEANEKLFF,TGCGCCAGCAGCTTGGGGATAGGGGAGGCTAATGAAAAACTGTTTTTT
TRBJ2-7,TRBD2,-,TRBV4-1,CASSQSTSGFYEQYF,TGCGCCAGCAGCCAGAGCACTAGCGGGTTTTACGAGCAGTACTTC
TRBJ2-2,-,-,TRBV19,CASSIPTGELFF,TGTGCCAGTAGTATTCCCACCGGGGAGCTGTTTTTT
TRBJ2-2,-,few,TRBV9,CASSAELNTGELFF,TGTGCCAGCAGCGCTGAACTTAACACCGGGGAGCTGTTTTTT
TRBJ1-4,-,-,TRBV29-1,CSVGDRREKLFF,TGCAGCGTCGGCGACAGAAGGGAAAAACTGTTTTTT
TRBJ1-1,-,-,TRBV9,CASSPRAGIGNTEAFF,TGTGCCAGCAGCCCCAGGGCAGGAATCGGTAACACTGAAGCTTTCTTT
TRBJ2-2,TRBD2,-,TRBV7-2,CASSLDSGRAGELFF,TGTGCCAGCAGCTTAGATAGCGGGAGAGCCGGGGAGCTGTTTTTT
TRBJ2-1,TRBD2,-,TRBV25-1,CASSTGLANEQFF,TGTGCCAGCAGTACTGGACTAGCCAATGAGCAGTTCTTC
TRBJ2-7,-,-,TRBV6-1,CASSDSAGSAYEQYF,TGTGCCAGCAGTGATTCGGCAGGGTCGGCCTACGAGCAGTACTTC
TRBJ1-2,-,-,TRBV28,CASSLWGERYYGYTF,TGTGCCAGCAGTTTATGGGGGGAGCGTTACTATGGCTACACCTTC
TRBJ1-2,-,-,TRBV3-1/TRBV3-2,CASSQGTVLRSYGYTF,TGTGCCAGCAGCCAAGGGACAGTTCTGCGGAGCTATGGCTACACCTTC
TRBJ2-2,-,-,TRBV19,CASSIWQGNTGELFF,TGTGCCAGTAGTATTTGGCAGGGGAACACCGGGGAGCTGTTTTTT
TRBJ2-7,TRBD2,-,TRBV7-6,CASSLGTAGVIEQYF,TGTGCCAGCAGCTTAGGGACGGCGGGAGTAATCGAGCAGTACTTC
TRBJ1-2,-,once,TRBV30,CAWSRRAGISRDYGYTF,TGTGCCTGGAGTAGACGGGCAGGGATAAGTAGGGACTATGGCTACACCTTC
TRBJ2-2,TRBD2,once,TRBV2,CASSVAGATGELFF,TGTGCCAGCAGTGTAGCGGGAGCCACCGGGGAGCTGTTTTTT
TRBJ1-4,TRBD1,-,TRBV6-6,CASTSLGQGNEKLFF,TGTGCCAGCACAAGTCTGGGACAGGGTAATGAAAAACTGTTTTTT
TRBJ1-6,-,-,TRBV27,CASSLRQGNSPLHF,TGTGCCAGCAGTTTACGGCAGGGGAACTCACCCCTCCACTTT
TRBJ2-3,-,-,TRBV24-1,CATSDDGADTQYF,TGTGCCACCAGTGATGACGGAGCAGATACGCAGTATTTT
TRBJ1-6,-,-,TRBV10-2,CASSEPGGPTSNSPLHF,TGCGCCAGCAGTGAGCCGGGAGGGCCGACTTCTAATTCACCCCTCCACTTT
TRBJ2-6,-,few,TRBV6-4,CASSDSGEPGANVLTF,TGTGCCAGCAGTGACTCAGGAGAGCCTGGGGCCAACGTCCTGACTTTC
TRBJ2-7,TRBD2,-,TRBV30,CAGRTSGSYEQYF,TGTGCCGGCCGGACTAGCGGGAGCTACGAGCAGTACTTC